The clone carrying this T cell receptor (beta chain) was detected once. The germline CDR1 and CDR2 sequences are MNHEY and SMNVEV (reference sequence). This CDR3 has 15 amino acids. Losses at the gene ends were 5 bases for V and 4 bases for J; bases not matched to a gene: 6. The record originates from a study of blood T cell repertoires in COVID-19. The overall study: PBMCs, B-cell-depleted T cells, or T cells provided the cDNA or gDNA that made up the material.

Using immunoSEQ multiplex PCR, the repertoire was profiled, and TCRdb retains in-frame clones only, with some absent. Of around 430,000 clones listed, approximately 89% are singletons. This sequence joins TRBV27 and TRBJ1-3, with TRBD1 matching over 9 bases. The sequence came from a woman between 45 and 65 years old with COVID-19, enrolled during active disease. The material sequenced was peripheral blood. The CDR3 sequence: CASSPGQGQGNTIYF. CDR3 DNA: TGTGCCAGCAGTCCCGGACAGGGGCAAGGAAACACCATATATTTT.